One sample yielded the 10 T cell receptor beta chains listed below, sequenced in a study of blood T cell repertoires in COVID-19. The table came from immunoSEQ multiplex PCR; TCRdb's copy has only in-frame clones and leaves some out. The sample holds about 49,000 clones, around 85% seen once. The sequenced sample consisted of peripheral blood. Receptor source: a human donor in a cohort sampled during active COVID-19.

CDR3 bases: TGTGCCTGGAGTCCTGCCTACGAGCAGTACTTC. Protein: CAWSPAYEQYF. J is TRBJ2-7 and V is TRBV30; no reliable D call. The length of the CDR3 is 11 residues. In germline, CDR1 is GTSNPN, CDR2 SVGIG (reference sequence). The germline V and J ends were trimmed by 2 bases and 2 bases, with 4 bases remaining between them. Full variable domain (remainder filled in from reference TRBV30 and TRBJ2-7): SQTIHQWPATLVQPVGSPLSLECTVEGTSNPNLYWYRQAAGRGLQLLFYSVGIGQISSEVPQNLSASRPQDRQFILSSKKLLLSDSGFYLCAWSPAYEQYFGPGTRLTVT.

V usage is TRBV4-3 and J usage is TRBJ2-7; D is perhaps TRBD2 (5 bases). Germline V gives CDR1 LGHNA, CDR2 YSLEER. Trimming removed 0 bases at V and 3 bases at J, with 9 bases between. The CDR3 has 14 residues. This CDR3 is CASSQDKRSYEQYF. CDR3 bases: TGCGCCAGCAGCCAAGATAAGCGGAGCTACGAGCAGTACTTC.

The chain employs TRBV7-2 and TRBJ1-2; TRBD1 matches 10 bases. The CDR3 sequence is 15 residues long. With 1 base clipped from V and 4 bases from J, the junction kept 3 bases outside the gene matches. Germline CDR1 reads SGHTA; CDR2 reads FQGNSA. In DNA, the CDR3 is TGTGCCAGCAGCTTAGGGACAGGGGGAATCTATGGCTACACCTTC. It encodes CASSLGTGGIYGYTF.

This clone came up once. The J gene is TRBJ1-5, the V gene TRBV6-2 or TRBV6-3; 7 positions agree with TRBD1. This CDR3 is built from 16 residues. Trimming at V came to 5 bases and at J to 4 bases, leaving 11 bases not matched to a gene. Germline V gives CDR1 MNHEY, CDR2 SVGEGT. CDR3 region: CASSQSPGQLNQPQHF. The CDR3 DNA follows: TGTGCCAGCAGTCAAAGCCCGGGACAGCTAAATCAGCCCCAGCATTTT.

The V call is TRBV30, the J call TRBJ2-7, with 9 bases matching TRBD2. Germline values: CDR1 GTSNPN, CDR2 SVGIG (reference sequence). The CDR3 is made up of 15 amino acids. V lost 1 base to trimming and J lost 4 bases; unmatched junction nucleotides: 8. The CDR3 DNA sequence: TGTGCCTGGAGTGGCGCGGGGGGGAAGTTATACGAGCAGTACTTC. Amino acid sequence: CAWSGAGGKLYEQYF.

CDR3 loop: CASSEIGQLYEQYF. The CDR3 DNA reads TGTGCCAGCAGTGAAATAGGACAGCTCTACGAGCAGTACTTC. V is TRBV2 and J is TRBJ2-7; D is perhaps TRBD1 (6 bases). The CDR3 consists of 14 residues. V lost 2 bases and J lost 3, with 11 bases in between. CDR1 is SNHLY and CDR2 is FYNNEI in the germline V gene.

The CDR3 bases are TGTGCCAGCAGACAGGGTCTGGGTGAGCAGTTCTTC. Translation gives CASRQGLGEQFF. The chain carries TRBV12-3 or TRBV12-4 and TRBJ2-1, with D possibly matching TRBD1 (6 bases). Trimming cost V 6 bases and J 9 bases, with 12 bases left between them. The CDR3 consists of 12 residues.

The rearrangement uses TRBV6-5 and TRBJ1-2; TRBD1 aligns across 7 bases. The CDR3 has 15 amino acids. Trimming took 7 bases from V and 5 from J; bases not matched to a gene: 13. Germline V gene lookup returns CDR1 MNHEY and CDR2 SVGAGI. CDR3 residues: CASTSHGTESYGYTF. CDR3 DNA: TGTGCCAGCACCTCCCATGGGACAGAGTCATATGGCTACACCTTC.

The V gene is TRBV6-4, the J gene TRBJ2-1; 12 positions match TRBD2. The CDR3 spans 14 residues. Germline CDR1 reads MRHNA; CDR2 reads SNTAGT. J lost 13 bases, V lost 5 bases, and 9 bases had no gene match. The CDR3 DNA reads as TGTGCCAGCAGTTTGACTAGCGGGAGTTCGGAACAGTTCTTC. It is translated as CASSLTSGSSEQFF.

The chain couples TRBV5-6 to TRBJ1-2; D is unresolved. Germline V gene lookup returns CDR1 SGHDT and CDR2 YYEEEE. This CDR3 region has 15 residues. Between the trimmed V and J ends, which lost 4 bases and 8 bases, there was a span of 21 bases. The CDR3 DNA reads TGTGCCAGCAGCCACACCACGGGGAAGGTTAGAGGCTACACCTTC. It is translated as CASSHTTGKVRGYTF.